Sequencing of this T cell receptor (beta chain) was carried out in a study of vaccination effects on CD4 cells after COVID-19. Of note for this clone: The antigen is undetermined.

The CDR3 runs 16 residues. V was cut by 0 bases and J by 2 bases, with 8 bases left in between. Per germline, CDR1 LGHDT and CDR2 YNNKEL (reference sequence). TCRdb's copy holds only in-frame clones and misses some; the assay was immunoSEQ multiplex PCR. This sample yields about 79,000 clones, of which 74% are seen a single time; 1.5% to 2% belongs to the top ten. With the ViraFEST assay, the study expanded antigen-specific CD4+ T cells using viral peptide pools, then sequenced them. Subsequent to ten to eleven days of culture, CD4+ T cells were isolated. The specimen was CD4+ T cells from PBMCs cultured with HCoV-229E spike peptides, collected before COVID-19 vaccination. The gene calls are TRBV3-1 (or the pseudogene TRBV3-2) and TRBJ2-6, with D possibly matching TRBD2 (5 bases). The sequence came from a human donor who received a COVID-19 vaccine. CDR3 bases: TGTGCCAGCAGCCAAGAATTCGGGGCTGGGGCCAACGTCCTGACTTTC. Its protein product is CASSQEFGAGANVLTF.